Included here is one TCR beta chain sequence, with context. The CDR3 sequence is 13 residues long. With 0 bases removed from V and 8 bases from J, the gap between germline ends came to 11 bases. Germline lookup yields CDR1 DFQATT and CDR2 SNEGSKA (reference sequence). Random-hexamer reverse transcription was applied to roughly 0.5 to 1 ug RNA. From the immunoSEQ multiplex PCR reads, TCRdb called clonotypes with MiXCR, one entry per CDR3 protein. Among some 110,000 distinct CDR3 sequences listed, around 96% were seen once. TCR beta from blood CD8+ and CD4+ T cells was sequenced. CD8+ and CD4+ T cells were negatively isolated; TEMRA cells were FACS-enriched. The data originate from a study of CD8 T cells in Susac syndrome. Study background: At blood draw, Susac syndrome patients were therapy-naive, on corticosteroids, or on intravenous immunoglobulin alone.

This receptor was obtained from a human donor with Susac syndrome. What was sequenced was CD4+ T cells from PBMCs. The chain links TRBV20-1 to TRBJ1-3, with D unclear. The DNA for the CDR3 is TGCAGTGCTAGAGACCGCTCTCGGGACACCATATATTTT. Translation: CSARDRSRDTIYF.